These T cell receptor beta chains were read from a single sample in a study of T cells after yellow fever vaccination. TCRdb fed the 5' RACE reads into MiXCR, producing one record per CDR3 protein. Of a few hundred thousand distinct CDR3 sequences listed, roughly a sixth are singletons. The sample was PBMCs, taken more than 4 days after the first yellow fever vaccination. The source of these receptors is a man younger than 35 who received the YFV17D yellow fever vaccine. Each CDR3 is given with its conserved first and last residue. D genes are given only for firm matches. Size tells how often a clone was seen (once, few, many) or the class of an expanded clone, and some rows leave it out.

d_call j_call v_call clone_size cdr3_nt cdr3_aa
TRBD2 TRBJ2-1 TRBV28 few TGTGCCAGCAGCCTACCGGGACTAGCGGGGGGGCCTAGCTACAATGAGCAGTTCTTC CASSLPGLAGGPSYNEQFF
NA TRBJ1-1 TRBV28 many TGTGCCAGCAGTGGCCCCGGGACGACGAACACTGAAGCTTTCTTT CASSGPGTTNTEAFF
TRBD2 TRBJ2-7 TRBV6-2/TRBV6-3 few TGTGCCAGCAGACTAGCGGGCTACGAGCAGTACTTC CASRLAGYEQYF
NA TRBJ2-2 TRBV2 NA TGTGCCAGCAGTGACATCCAAGGGATCGGGGAGCTGTTTTTT CASSDIQGIGELFF
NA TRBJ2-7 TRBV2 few TGTGCCAGCAGTGACTGGCGGGACTCCTACGAGCAGTACTTC CASSDWRDSYEQYF
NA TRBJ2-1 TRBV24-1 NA TGTGCCACCAGTGAACCTGTGGAGTGGGGCTCCTACAATGAGCAGTTCTTC CATSEPVEWGSYNEQFF
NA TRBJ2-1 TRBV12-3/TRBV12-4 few TGTGCCAGCAGTTTCGCCGGGACGTGGAATGAGCAGTTCTTC CASSFAGTWNEQFF
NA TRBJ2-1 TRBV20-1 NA TGCAGTGCCAACCCCGAAGTGCGGGGGCACAATGAGCAGTTCTTC CSANPEVRGHNEQFF
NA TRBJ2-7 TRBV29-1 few TGCAGCGTTCAGGGGGCCCCGACGGGGGGGGAGCAGTACTTC CSVQGAPTGGEQYF
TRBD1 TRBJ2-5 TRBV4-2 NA TGTGCCAGCAGCCAATTAGTGACAGGGCCCAGAGGGGGGACCCAGTACTTC CASSQLVTGPRGGTQYF
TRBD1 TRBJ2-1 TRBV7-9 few TGTGCCAGCAGCCTCAGACAGGGGGCGCCGGATGAGCAGTTCTTC CASSLRQGAPDEQFF
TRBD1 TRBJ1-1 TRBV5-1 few TGCGCCAGCAGATGGGACAGGGACACTGAAGCTTTCTTT CASRWDRDTEAFF
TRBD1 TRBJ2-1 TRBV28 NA TGTGCCAGCAGGGGACGGGACAGGTTCAATGAGCAGTTCTTC CASRGRDRFNEQFF
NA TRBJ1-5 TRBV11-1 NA TGTGCCAGCAGCTCCGGCCTGGAAGACCTCTTTGGCTATCAGCCCCAGCATTTT CASSSGLEDLFGYQPQHF
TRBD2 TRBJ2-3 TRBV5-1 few TGCGCCAGCAGCTTCCAGCGGGGAGTCACAGATACGCAGTATTTT CASSFQRGVTDTQYF
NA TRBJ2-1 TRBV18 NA TGTGCCAGCTCTGCAACCCCCGACAGAAATAGCGAGCAGTTCTTC CASSATPDRNSEQFF
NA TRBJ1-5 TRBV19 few TGTGCCAGTAGTATGGTAAAGGGGGGCAACAATCAGCCCCAGCATTTT CASSMVKGGNNQPQHF
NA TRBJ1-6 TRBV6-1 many TGTGCCAGCAGGCGGACAGCTTCGGGTTCACCCCTCCACTTT CASRRTASGSPLHF
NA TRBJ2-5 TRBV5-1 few TGCGCCAGCAGCCTGAGGGCCCAAGGAGGAGGGGAGACCCAGTACTTC CASSLRAQGGGETQYF
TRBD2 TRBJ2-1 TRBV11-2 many TGTGCCAGCAGCTTAGAAGGGGCAGAGGCGGGGGGTGTGTACAATGAGCAGTTCTTC CASSLEGAEAGGVYNEQFF
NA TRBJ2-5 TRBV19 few TGTGCCAGTAGTCTCCGGGGCCTAGGGTGGGAGACCCAGTACTTC CASSLRGLGWETQYF
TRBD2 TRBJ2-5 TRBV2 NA TGTGCCATTACGCGAGCGGGGGGGAAAGAGACCCAGTACTTC CAITRAGGKETQYF
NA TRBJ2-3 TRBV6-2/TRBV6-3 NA TGTGCCAGCAGTTACTTCCTAGTCCCGTCATCGGATACGCAGTATTTT CASSYFLVPSSDTQYF
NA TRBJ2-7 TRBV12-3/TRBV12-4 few TGTGCCAGCAGTTTAACTTGGGGACATCCTTCCTCCTACGAGCAGTACTTC CASSLTWGHPSSYEQYF
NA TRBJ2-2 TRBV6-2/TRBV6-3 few TGTGCCAGCAGTTACTCTCGGAAGTCAGGAGAGCTGTTTTTT CASSYSRKSGELFF
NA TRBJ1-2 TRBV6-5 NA TGTGCCAGCGGGAACGAGTATGGCTACACCTTC CASGNEYGYTF
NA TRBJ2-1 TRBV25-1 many TGTGCCAGCAGTGAATTGGGATCGGGACACGACAATGAGCAGTTCTTC CASSELGSGHDNEQFF
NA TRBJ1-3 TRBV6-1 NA TGTGCCAGCAGGACACCCCCAGGGCACTCTGGAAACACCATATATTTT CASRTPPGHSGNTIYF
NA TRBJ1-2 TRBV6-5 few TGTGCCAGCTCTGGGGGCAGGGGATCTTTGGCTGGCTATGGCTACACCTTC CASSGGRGSLAGYGYTF
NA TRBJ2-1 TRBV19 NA TGTGCCAGTAGTACCGGGACAAGCTCCTACAATGAGCAGTTCTTC CASSTGTSSYNEQFF
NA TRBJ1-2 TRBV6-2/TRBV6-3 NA TGTGCCAGCAGTTACGGTGGGCCCTATGGCTACACCTTC CASSYGGPYGYTF
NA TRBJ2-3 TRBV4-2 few TGTGCCAGCAGCCAAGAGGGGACCAGGACTAGCACAGATACGCAGTATTTT CASSQEGTRTSTDTQYF
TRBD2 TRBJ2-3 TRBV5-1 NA TGCGCCACCACACCGGGGGGGCCGGGAGATACGCAGTATTTT CATTPGGPGDTQYF
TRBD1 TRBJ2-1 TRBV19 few TGTGCCAGTAGTATAGGGGACAGGGGAGTGTGGCAGTTCTTC CASSIGDRGVWQFF
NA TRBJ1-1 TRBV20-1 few TGCAGTGCCGAGGAAGGGAACACTGAAGCTTTCTTT CSAEEGNTEAFF
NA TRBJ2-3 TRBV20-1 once TGCAGTGTCCGAGAAAGGATCGCAGATACGCAGTATTTT CSVRERIADTQYF
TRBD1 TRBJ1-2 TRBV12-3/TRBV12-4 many TGTGCCAGCAGTCGGGACAGGGGGAAAGGTGGCTACACCTTC CASSRDRGKGGYTF
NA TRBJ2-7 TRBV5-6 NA TGTGCCAGCAGCCATAGAGGGACTGCCTACGAGCAGTACTTC CASSHRGTAYEQYF
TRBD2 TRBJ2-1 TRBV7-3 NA TGTGCCAGCAGCTTTAGGTCTAGCGGGGGGGCCAATGAGCAGTTCTTC CASSFRSSGGANEQFF
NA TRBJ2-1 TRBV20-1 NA TGCAGGGTCCGATGGGGTAGCTCCTACAATGAGCAGTTCTTC CRVRWGSSYNEQFF
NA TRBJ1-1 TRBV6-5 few TGTGCCAGCAGGCACCGACGAGGCCAAGCTTTCTTT CASRHRRGQAFF
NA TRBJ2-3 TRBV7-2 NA TGTGCCAGCAGCTTAGGGGTCACCTCAGATACGCAGTATTTT CASSLGVTSDTQYF
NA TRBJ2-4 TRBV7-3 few TGTGCCAGCAGCCCACCCGGGACGTACATTCAGTACTTC CASSPPGTYIQYF